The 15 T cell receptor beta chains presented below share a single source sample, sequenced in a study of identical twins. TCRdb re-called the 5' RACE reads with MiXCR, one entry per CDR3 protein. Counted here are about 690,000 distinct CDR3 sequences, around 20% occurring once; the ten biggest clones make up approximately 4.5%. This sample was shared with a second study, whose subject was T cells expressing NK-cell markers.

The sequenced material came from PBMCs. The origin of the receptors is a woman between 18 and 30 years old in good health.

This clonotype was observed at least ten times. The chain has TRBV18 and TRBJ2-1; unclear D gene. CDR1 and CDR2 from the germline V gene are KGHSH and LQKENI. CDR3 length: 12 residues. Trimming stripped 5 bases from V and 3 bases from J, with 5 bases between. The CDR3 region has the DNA TGTGCCAGCTCAAACAGCTACAATGAGCAGTTCTTC. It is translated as CASSNSYNEQFF.

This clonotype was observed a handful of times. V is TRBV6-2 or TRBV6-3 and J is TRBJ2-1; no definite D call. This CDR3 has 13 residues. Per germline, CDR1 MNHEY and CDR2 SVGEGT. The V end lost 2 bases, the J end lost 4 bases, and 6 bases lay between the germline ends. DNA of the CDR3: TGTGCCAGCAGTTACGGTCGATACAATGAGCAGTTCTTC. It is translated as CASSYGRYNEQFF.

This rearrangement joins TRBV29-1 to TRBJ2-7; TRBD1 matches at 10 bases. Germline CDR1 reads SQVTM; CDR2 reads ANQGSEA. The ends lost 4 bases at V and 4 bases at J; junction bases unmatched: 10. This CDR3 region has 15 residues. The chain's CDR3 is CSVGGRDRGTYEQYF. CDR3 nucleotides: TGCAGCGTTGGAGGCCGGGACAGGGGAACGTACGAGCAGTACTTC.

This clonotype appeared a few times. The CDR3 sequence: CASGRGQGSGGYTF. The CDR3 DNA is TGTGCTAGTGGCCGCGGACAGGGGAGTGGAGGCTACACCTTC. This chain connects TRBV12-5 to TRBJ1-2, with 9 bases fitting TRBD1. CDR1 is LGHNT, CDR2 FRNRAP, per germline. There are 14 residues in the CDR3. V shed 6 bases and J 8 bases; nucleotides not matched to a gene: 10.

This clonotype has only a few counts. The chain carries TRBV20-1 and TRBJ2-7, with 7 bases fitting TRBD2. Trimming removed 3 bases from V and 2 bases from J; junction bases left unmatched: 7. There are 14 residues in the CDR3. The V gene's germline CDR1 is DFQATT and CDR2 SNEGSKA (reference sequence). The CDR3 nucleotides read TGCAGTGCTAGGATTGGGCGGGGGACCTACGAGCAGTACTTC. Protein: CSARIGRGTYEQYF.

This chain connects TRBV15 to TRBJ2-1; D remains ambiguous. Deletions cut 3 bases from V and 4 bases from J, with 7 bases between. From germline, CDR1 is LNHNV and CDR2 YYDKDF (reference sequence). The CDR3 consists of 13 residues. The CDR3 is CATSSYGYNEQFF. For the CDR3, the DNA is TGTGCCACCAGCAGTTACGGTTACAATGAGCAGTTCTTC.

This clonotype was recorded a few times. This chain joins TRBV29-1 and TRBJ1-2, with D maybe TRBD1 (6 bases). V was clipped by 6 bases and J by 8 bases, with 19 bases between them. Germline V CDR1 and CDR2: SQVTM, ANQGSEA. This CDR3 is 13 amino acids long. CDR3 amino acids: CSVPGEGLWGYTF. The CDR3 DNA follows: TGCAGCGTCCCAGGGGAGGGGCTTTGGGGCTACACCTTC.

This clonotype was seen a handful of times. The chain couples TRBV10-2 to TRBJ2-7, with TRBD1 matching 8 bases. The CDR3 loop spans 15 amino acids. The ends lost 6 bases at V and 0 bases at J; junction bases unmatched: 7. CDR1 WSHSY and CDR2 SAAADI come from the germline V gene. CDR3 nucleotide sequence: TGCGCCAGCAGGGGGACAGGCGGTACCTCCTACGAGCAGTACTTC. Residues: CASRGTGGTSYEQYF.

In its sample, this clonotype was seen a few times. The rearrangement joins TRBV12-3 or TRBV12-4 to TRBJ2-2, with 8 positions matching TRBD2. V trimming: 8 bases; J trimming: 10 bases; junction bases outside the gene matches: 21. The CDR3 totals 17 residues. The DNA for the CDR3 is TGTGCCAGCCGAGTTTTCGGGGGGGGGACTAGTTCTGTGGAGCTGTTTTTT. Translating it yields CASRVFGGGTSSVELFF.

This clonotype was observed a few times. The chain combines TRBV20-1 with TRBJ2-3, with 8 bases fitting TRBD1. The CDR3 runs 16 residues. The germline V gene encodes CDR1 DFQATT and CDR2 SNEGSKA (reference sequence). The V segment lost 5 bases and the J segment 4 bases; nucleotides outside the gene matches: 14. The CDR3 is CSASTLLQGASDTQYF. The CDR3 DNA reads TGCAGTGCTTCAACCCTGTTGCAGGGGGCTTCAGATACGCAGTATTTT.

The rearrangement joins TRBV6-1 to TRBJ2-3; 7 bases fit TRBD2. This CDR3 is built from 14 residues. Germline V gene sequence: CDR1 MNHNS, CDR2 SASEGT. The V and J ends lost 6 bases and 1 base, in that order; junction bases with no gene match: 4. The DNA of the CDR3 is TGTGCCAGCAGAATAGCGGGCCGCACAGATACGCAGTATTTT. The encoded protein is CASRIAGRTDTQYF.

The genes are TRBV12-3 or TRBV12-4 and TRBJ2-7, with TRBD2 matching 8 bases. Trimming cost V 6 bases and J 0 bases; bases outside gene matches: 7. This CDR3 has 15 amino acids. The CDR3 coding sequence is TGTGCCAGCAGCTGGAGAAGCGGGAGCTCCTACGAGCAGTACTTC. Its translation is CASSWRSGSSYEQYF.

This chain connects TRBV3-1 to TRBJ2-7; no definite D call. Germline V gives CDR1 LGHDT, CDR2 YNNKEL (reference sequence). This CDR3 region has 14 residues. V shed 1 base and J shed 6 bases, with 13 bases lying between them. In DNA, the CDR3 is TGTGCCAGCAGCCAAGGGACCTCCTGGGGCGAGCAGTACTTC. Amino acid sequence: CASSQGTSWGEQYF.

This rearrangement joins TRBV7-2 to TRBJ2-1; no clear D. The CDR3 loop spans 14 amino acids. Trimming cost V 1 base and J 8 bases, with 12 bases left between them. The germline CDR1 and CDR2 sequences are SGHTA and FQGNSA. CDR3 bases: TGTGCCAGCAGCTTAGTAAGGGCCAGCTATGAGCAGTTCTTC. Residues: CASSLVRASYEQFF.

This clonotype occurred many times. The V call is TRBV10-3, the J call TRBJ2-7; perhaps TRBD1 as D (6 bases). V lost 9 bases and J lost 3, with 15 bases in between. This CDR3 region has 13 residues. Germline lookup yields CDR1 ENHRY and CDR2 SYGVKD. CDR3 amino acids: CAIGSGVGYEQYF. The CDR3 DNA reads TGTGCCATTGGTTCAGGGGTAGGCTACGAGCAGTACTTC.